This T cell receptor beta chain is drawn from a study of cytomegalovirus exposure and HLA in healthy donors. The V segment lost 4 bases and the J segment 7 bases; nucleotides outside the gene matches: 11. This CDR3 is 17 amino acids long. The germline CDR1 and CDR2 sequences are SGHRS and YFSETQ. Using immunoSEQ multiplex PCR, the repertoire was profiled, and TCRdb retains in-frame clones only, with some absent. Altogether some 180,000 clones are present, approximately 89% being singletons, with the ten largest covering more than 5.5%. Sequencing was done on a sample of PBMCs. The rearrangement uses TRBV5-1 and TRBJ2-2; 12 bases match TRBD1. The source of this sequence is a young man in good health and CMV-seropositive. The CDR3 region has the DNA TGCGCCAGCAGCCCCGCCCGGGACAGGGGGCTGGACGGGGAGCTGTTTTTT. Translation gives CASSPARDRGLDGELFF.